The rows below give T cell receptor beta chains drawn from one sample of a study of beta chain features in type 1 diabetes. Sequencing used immunoSEQ multiplex PCR; TCRdb keeps in-frame clones, though not all of them. The profile shows 300,000 to 350,000 clones, 6.5% to 10% of them singletons. Material: central memory CD4+ T cells from blood. Source of these receptors: a woman between 18 and 29 years old in good health. Each CDR3 is given with its conserved first and last residue. Fields, in order: clone size, V gene, J gene, D gene, CDR3 DNA, CDR3 protein. A D gene is named only where the DNA matches it firmly. The size field is filled for only some rows; it gives once, few, many or a size class.

few	TRBV19	TRBJ1-5	TRBD1	TGTGCCAGTTCGGACAGGGGGCGAAATCAGCCCCAGCATTTT	CASSDRGRNQPQHF
once	TRBV5-6	TRBJ1-1	.	TGTGCCAGCAGCTTGCGCCAGGGGCGAGTTGAAGCTTTCTTT	CASSLRQGRVEAFF
once	TRBV15	TRBJ2-1	TRBD2	TGTGCCACCAGCAGGGGACTAGCGGGAGTTAGCAATGAGCAGTTCTTC	CATSRGLAGVSNEQFF
many	TRBV14	TRBJ2-7	TRBD2	TGTGCCAGCAGCCAAGATCTAGGACTAGGCTCCTACGAGCAGTACTTC	CASSQDLGLGSYEQYF
few	TRBV9	TRBJ2-5	TRBD2	TGTGCCAGCAGCGTCGGACTAGCGGGAGCGGGGGAGACCCAGTACTTC	CASSVGLAGAGETQYF
many	TRBV10-3	TRBJ2-3	.	TGTGCCATCAGTGTGGGGGAAAGCACAGATACGCAGTATTTT	CAISVGESTDTQYF
.	TRBV10-3	TRBJ2-7	TRBD1	TGTGCCACGACGGGACAGGCCTACGAGCAGTACTTC	CATTGQAYEQYF
.	TRBV5-1	TRBJ2-3	TRBD1	TGCGCCAGCAGCTTGTTGCAGGGGGCCCAAGATACGCAGTATTTT	CASSLLQGAQDTQYF
.	TRBV9	TRBJ2-1	.	TGTGCCAGCAGCGTAGGCCGCGACAGCTCCTACAATGAGCAGTTCTTC	CASSVGRDSSYNEQFF
.	TRBV11-1	TRBJ2-6	TRBD1	TGTGCCAGCAGCCCGACTTCGGGACAGGTGTCTGGGGCCAACGTCCTGACTTTC	CASSPTSGQVSGANVLTF
.	TRBV5-4	TRBJ1-3	.	TGTGCCAGCAGCTTGGTGGGGACTGGAAACACCATATATTTT	CASSLVGTGNTIYF
few	TRBV27	TRBJ1-5	TRBD1	TGTGCCAGCACCCCAACCGGGACAGGGCTTTTTCAGCCCCAGCATTTT	CASTPTGTGLFQPQHF
.	TRBV6-5	TRBJ2-7	.	TGTGCCAGCAGTTCTGACATCATTACCTACGAGCAGTACTTC	CASSSDIITYEQYF
.	TRBV29-1	TRBJ2-3	TRBD1	TGCAGCGTTGTGCAGGGGGCCGCAGATACGCAGTATTTT	CSVVQGAADTQYF
once	TRBV9	TRBJ2-1	TRBD2	TGTGCCAGCAGCGCGGGACAGATGACTAGCGGGAGGGCCGGCTCCTACAATGAGCAGTTCTTC	CASSAGQMTSGRAGSYNEQFF
.	TRBV6-7	TRBJ2-2	TRBD2	TGTGCCAGACCGTGCGGACTAGCGGGAGGAGAGAACACCGGGGAGCTGTTTTTT	CARPCGLAGGENTGELFF
.	TRBV28	TRBJ2-6	.	TGTGCCAGCAGTTCCTCTGGGGCCAACGTCCTGACTTTC	CASSSSGANVLTF
few	TRBV19	TRBJ1-4	.	TGTGCCAGTAGTTCGGAAAGTAATGAAAAACTGTTTTTT	CASSSESNEKLFF
few	TRBV28	TRBJ2-1	TRBD1	TGTGCCAGCAGTTATAAGTTTCGGGGACAGGGCTACAATGAGCAGTTCTTC	CASSYKFRGQGYNEQFF
many	TRBV28	TRBJ1-5	.	TGTGCCAGCAGGAGGACCGGGGCGGGCAATCAGCCCCAGCATTTT	CASRRTGAGNQPQHF
few	TRBV18	TRBJ2-7	.	TGTGCCAGCTCACAGGGAAGTCAGTACGAGCAGTACTTC	CASSQGSQYEQYF
.	TRBV4-2	TRBJ2-3	.	TGTGCCAGCAGCTCCAACGGCGCAGATACGCAGTATTTT	CASSSNGADTQYF
few	TRBV6-6	TRBJ2-2	TRBD1	TGTGCCAGCAGTCAAAGAAAGACAGGGGCCGGGGAGCTGTTTTTT	CASSQRKTGAGELFF
few	TRBV28	TRBJ2-7	.	TGTGCCAGCAGCCTGAGCTCCTACGAGCAGTACTTC	CASSLSSYEQYF
.	TRBV19	TRBJ1-5	.	TGTGCCAGTAGTATATCGAGAGCCCAGCCCCAGCATTTT	CASSISRAQPQHF
.	TRBV27	TRBJ1-6	.	TGTGCCAGCAGGCAAAGAACAGGGTTGAGCAATTCACCCCTCCACTTT	CASRQRTGLSNSPLHF
few	TRBV18	TRBJ1-2	.	TGTGCCAGCTCACCATCAGGGTTCAATGGCTACACCTTC	CASSPSGFNGYTF
few	TRBV2	TRBJ2-1	.	TGTGCCAGCAGCTTGGGGAGTACGGGAAGGCAGGGTGAGCAGTTCTTC	CASSLGSTGRQGEQFF
many	TRBV29-1	TRBJ2-1	TRBD2	TGCAGCGGTGGACTAGCGAATGAGCAGTTCTTC	CSGGLANEQFF
.	TRBV7-2	TRBJ1-1	.	TGTGCCAGCAGCTTAGTTGGGGACCCTGAAGCTTTCTTT	CASSLVGDPEAFF
few	TRBV6-6	TRBJ2-1	.	TGTGCCAGCAGTTCGGCAGGAGTTGACAATGAGCAGTTCTTC	CASSSAGVDNEQFF
few	TRBV28	TRBJ2-3	TRBD2	TGTGCCAGCAGTTTAGGTCTAGCGGGCGGGCCTAGCACAGATACGCAGTATTTT	CASSLGLAGGPSTDTQYF
few	TRBV5-1	TRBJ2-6	TRBD2	TGCGCCAGCAGCTGGGGGGGTGGGGCCAACGTCCTGACTTTC	CASSWGGGANVLTF
few	TRBV6-1	TRBJ2-7	.	TGTGCCAGCAGTGAAGCGCTTCTGTTTGGGGAATCGGAGCAGTACTTC	CASSEALLFGESEQYF
.	TRBV4-3	TRBJ2-1	TRBD2	TGCGCCAGCAGCCAAGAGGTGCTAAGAAGCGGGAGGGCAAATGAGCAGTTCTTC	CASSQEVLRSGRANEQFF
.	TRBV5-1	TRBJ1-2	.	TGCGCCAGCAGCTTTGAAGGGGACTATGGCTACACCTTC	CASSFEGDYGYTF
many	TRBV2	TRBJ2-3	.	TGTGCCAGCAGTGAATTATCAGATACGCAGTATTTT	CASSELSDTQYF
.	TRBV5-6	TRBJ2-2	TRBD1	TGTGCCAGCAGCATCCCGGGACAGCGCACCGGGGAGCTGTTTTTT	CASSIPGQRTGELFF
.	TRBV5-4	TRBJ2-4	.	TGTGCCAGCAGCCCGATACAGGTAGCCAAAAACATTCAGTACTTC	CASSPIQVAKNIQYF
few	TRBV28	TRBJ2-7	.	TGTGCCAGCAGTTTCGTCGGGAGTGGCTACGAGCAGTACTTC	CASSFVGSGYEQYF
few	TRBV18	TRBJ1-4	.	TGTGCCAGCTCACCCGATCGACAGGTCGCCCGTGAAAAACTGTTTTTT	CASSPDRQVAREKLFF
.	TRBV5-4	TRBJ2-5	.	TGTGCCAGCAGCTTGAGTGGTACCACTGGGGAGACCCAGTACTTC	CASSLSGTTGETQYF
.	TRBV5-1	TRBJ2-3	TRBD2	TGCGCCAGCAGCTTGATGTTTAGCGGGAGTGCAGATACGCAGTATTTT	CASSLMFSGSADTQYF
many	TRBV9	TRBJ2-5	.	TGTGCCAGCAGCCGTTCTCCTACGTACCAAGAGACCCAGTACTTC	CASSRSPTYQETQYF
few	TRBV11-2	TRBJ2-7	.	TGTGCCAGCAGCTCCCTCCGTGGTCGGCGAACGGCCTACGAGCAGTACTTC	CASSSLRGRRTAYEQYF
few	TRBV4-2	TRBJ2-7	.	TGTGCCAGCAGCCAAGTTGGCTACCAATACGAGCAGTACTTC	CASSQVGYQYEQYF